The clone carrying this T cell receptor beta chain is a singleton in its sample. The antigen is undetermined. These data originate in a study of T cell responses to AZD1222 COVID-19 vaccine. Study in general: Pooled samples include second doses given at about 4 or 12 weeks. General observations from the study: Following two doses of AZD1222, Spike-specific TCR breadth and depth rose. Spike was spanned by vaccine-associated CD4 TCRs, which were dominant at 160-218 and 743-854.

This table comes from immunoSEQ multiplex PCR, and its TCRdb copy is limited to in-frame clones, with some not included. The sample holds 100,000 to 120,000 clones, about four fifths seen once. The sample was peripheral blood, taken on day 0 of AZD1222 vaccination. The receptor's source is an adult in good health.

The CDR3 DNA sequence: TGTGCCAGCTCACCAGGGCGGGTGGGATCCTACGAGCAGTACTTC. It specifies CASSPGRVGSYEQYF. The rearrangement links TRBV18 to TRBJ2-7; TRBD2 might be the D (5 bases). Looked up from germline, CDR1 is KGHSH and CDR2 is LQKENI. V was trimmed by 2 bases and J by 1 base, leaving 12 bases between them. The CDR3 loop spans 15 amino acids.